The clone carrying this T cell receptor (beta chain) has a count of ten or more. Its specificity is not known. This specimen comes from a study of T cells after yellow fever vaccination. A single record per CDR3 protein comes from TCRdb applying MiXCR to the 5' RACE reads. Of approximately 160,000 distinct CDR3 sequences in the sample, 5.5% to 7.5% were seen once. Study results and caveats: By day 5 rather than day 15, the secondary response had peaked, though it was weaker.

CDR1 is MNHEY, CDR2 SVGAGI, per germline. The V end was cut by 2 bases, the J end by 0 bases, with 16 bases between. The CDR3 extends over 18 amino acids. Sequencing used CD4+ T cells sorted from PBMCs, obtained on the day of the first yellow fever vaccination. This chain joins TRBV6-5 and TRBJ2-2, with a weak D call TRBD1 (6 bases). The receptor was derived from a man aged 18 to 35 who received the YFV17D yellow fever vaccine. The CDR3 protein is CASSYPRSYRANTGELFF. CDR3 DNA: TGTGCCAGCAGTTACCCGAGATCCTACAGGGCGAACACCGGGGAGCTGTTTTTT.